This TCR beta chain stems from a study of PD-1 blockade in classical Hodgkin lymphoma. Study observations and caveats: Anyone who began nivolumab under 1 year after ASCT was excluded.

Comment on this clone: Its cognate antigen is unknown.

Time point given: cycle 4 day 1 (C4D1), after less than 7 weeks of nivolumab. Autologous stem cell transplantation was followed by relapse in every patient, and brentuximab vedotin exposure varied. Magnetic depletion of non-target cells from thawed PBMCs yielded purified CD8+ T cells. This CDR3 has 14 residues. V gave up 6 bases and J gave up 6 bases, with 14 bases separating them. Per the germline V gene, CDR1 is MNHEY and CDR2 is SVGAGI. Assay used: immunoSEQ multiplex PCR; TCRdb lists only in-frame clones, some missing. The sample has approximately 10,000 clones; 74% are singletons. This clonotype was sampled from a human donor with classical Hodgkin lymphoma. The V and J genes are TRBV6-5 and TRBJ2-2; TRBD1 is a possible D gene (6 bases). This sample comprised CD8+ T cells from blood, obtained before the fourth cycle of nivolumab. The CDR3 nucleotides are TGTGCCAGCAGCCCACAACCAGGGGCCGGGGAGCTGTTTTTT. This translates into CASSPQPGAGELFF.